This record looks at one T cell receptor (beta chain) sequence and its context. It has no known antigen specificity. Base qualities are not provided; no much larger clone lies one nucleotide away. Participants in the prospective study were enrolled through a virtual design, were aged roughly 18 to 90 years, and lived in some 24 United States geographic areas. To assign participants to cohorts, the prospective study relied on clinical history that participants themselves reported in a screening survey and a study questionnaire. Each participant in the prospective study had whole blood, serum and a nasopharyngeal or oropharyngeal swab collected by mobile phlebotomists. Over an approximately 2-month period, participants in the prospective study had the option of providing additional blood draws and questionnaires. Prospective study blood samples were shipped either frozen or at room temperature before DNA extraction.

From the germline V gene, CDR1 is SGHDT and CDR2 is YYEEEE. Trimming takes 4 bases off V and 7 bases off J; junction bases not matched to a gene: 4. Reading from cysteine to phenylalanine, the CDR3 counts 14 amino acids. CDR3 DNA is the only sequence kept; it has 42 bases, read in frame from the first base. These data are taken from a study of blood T cell repertoires in COVID-19 (dated by TCRdb to 2019 to 2021). Regarding the study in general: Samples from collaborators originated in the United States, Italy and Spain and spanned both the acute and convalescent phases of COVID-19. The repertoires were released in a freely available public database meant as a resource for research on the immune response to SARS-CoV-2. Samples came from the ongoing ImmuneRACE study (first 160 participants) plus 1,254 subjects from 6 global collaborators. Where HLA class I and class II types were available, the types were taken from metadata supplied by the sample provider, not from assay-based typing. A de-identified subject ID, COVID-19 status, age in years and sex were almost always included in the sample metadata. The prospective study material was composed of cDNA or gDNA derived from T cells, B-cell-depleted T cells, or PBMCs. Deeply sampled blood TCRbeta repertoires from subjects exposed to, actively infected with, or recovered from COVID-19 were included in the dataset.

The paper's findings and limits, for the study overall: Clinical and demographic metadata were provided uncurated, with the amount varying by source and participant.

TCRbeta CDR3 regions were amplified from genomic DNA using the immunoSEQ Assay, a bias-controlled multiplex PCR. As for the authors' bioinformatics: Nucleated cell counts per sample were estimated from amplification of reference gene primers within the assay. To quantify the absolute abundance of each unique TCRbeta CDR3 rearrangement, sequence reads were collapsed and filtered. For each sample, productive Simpson clonality was calculated as the square root of Simpson's diversity index over productive rearrangements. Here the immuneACCESS table is served through TCRdb, limited to in-frame sequences with V and J called. Missing clones are a known gap in these copies; in checked studies unresolved V genes cover under half, and the rest lacks a known reason. Clonal size and the V and J genes are those of that table, whereas D and trimming came from the DNA. Within this sample are 250,000 to 300,000 clones, with around 80% of them counted one time only. The ten biggest clones cover 4.1% of the sample.

The receptor was isolated from a man younger than 45 with acute COVID-19. Here the chain combines TRBV5-6 and TRBJ1-6; TRBD1 matches 8 bases in the middle. Sequenced material: PBMCs or T cells enriched from blood (not recorded which). This receptor carries the CDR3 CASSQGADNSPLHF. The nucleotide sequence reads TGTGCCAGCAGCCAGGGGGCTGACAATTCACCCCTCCACTTT.